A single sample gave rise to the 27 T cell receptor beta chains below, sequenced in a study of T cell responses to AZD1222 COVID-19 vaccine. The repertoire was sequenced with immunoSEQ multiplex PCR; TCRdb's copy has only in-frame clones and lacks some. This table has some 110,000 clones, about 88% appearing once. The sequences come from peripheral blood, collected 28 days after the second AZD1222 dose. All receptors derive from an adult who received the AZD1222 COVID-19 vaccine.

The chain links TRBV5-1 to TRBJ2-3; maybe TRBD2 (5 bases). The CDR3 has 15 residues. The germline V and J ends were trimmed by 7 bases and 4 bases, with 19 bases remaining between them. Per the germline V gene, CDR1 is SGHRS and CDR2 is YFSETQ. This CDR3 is CASAPSPEAADTQYF. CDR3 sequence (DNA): TGCGCCAGCGCTCCCAGTCCGGAAGCGGCAGATACGCAGTATTTT.

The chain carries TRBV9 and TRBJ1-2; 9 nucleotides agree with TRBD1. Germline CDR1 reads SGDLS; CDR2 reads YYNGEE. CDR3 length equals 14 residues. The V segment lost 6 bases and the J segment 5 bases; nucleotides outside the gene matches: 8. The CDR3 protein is CASNAKGQGYGYTF. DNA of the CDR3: TGTGCCAGCAACGCGAAGGGACAGGGTTATGGCTACACCTTC.

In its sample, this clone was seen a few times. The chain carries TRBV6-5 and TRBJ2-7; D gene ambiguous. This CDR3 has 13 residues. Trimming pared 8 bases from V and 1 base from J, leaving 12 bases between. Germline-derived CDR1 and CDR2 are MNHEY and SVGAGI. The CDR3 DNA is TGTGCCAGCCGCCGCGCAGCTTCCTACGAGCAGTACTTC. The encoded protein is CASRRAASYEQYF.

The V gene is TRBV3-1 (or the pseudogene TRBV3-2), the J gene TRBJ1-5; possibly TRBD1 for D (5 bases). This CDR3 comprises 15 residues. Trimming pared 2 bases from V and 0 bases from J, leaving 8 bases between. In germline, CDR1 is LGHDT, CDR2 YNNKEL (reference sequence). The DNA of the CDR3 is TGTGCCAGCAGCCAAAAGGGGTTTAGCAATCAGCCCCAGCATTTT. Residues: CASSQKGFSNQPQHF.

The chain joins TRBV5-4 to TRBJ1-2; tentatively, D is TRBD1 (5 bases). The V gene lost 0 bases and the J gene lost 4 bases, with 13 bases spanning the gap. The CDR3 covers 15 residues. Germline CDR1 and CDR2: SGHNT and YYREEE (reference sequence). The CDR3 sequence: CASSLGGGEFYGYTF. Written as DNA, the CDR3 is TGTGCCAGCAGCTTGGGGGGCGGGGAATTCTATGGCTACACCTTC.

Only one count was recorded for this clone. CDR3 sequence reads: CASKDGGQGEAQPQHF. The DNA of the CDR3 is TGTGCCAGCAAAGATGGCGGACAGGGGGAAGCTCAGCCCCAGCATTTT. This chain connects TRBV21-1 to TRBJ1-5; TRBD1 is the table's D call and was not checked against the DNA. TRBV21-1 is assigned pseudogene status. The length of the CDR3 is 16 residues.

The CDR3 DNA is TGCAGTGCTAGTCCCCTAGGGGCGAACACTGAAGCTTTCTTT. Encoded protein: CSASPLGANTEAFF. J is TRBJ1-1 and V is TRBV20-1, with a tentative D call TRBD1 (5 bases). The germline V and J ends were trimmed by 3 bases and 1 base, with 12 bases remaining between them. Germline V gene data show CDR1 as DFQATT and CDR2 as SNEGSKA (reference sequence). This CDR3 comprises 14 residues.

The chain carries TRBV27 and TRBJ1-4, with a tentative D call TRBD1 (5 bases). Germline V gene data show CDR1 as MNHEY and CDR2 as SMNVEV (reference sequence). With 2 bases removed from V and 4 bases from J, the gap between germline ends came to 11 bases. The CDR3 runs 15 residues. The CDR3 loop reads CASSLLRGLNEKLFF. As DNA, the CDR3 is TGTGCCAGCAGTTTACTTAGGGGACTTAATGAAAAACTGTTTTTT.

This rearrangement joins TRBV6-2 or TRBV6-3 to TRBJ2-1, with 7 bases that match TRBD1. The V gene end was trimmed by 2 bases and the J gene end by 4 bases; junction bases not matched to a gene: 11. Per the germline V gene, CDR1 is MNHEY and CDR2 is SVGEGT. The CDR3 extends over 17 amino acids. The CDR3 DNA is TGTGCCAGCAGTTACCAGCCTCCCGGGACAGCTTACAATGAGCAGTTCTTC. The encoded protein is CASSYQPPGTAYNEQFF.

CDR3 in amino acids: CASSQVPGTGYGYTF. The CDR3 DNA follows: TGTGCCAGCAGCCAAGTCCCCGGGACAGGGTACGGCTACACCTTC. The chain combines TRBV3-1 (or the pseudogene TRBV3-2) with TRBJ1-2, with 9 positions matching TRBD1. J lost 8 bases, V lost 1 base, and 8 bases had no gene match. The CDR3 is made up of 15 amino acids. Germline loops: CDR1 LGHDT, CDR2 YNNKEL (reference sequence).

The CDR3 DNA reads as TGTGCCAGCAGAGCGCGCACTAGCGGGGGCGCCTCCTACGAGCAGTACTTC. Translated: CASRARTSGGASYEQYF. The chain recombines TRBV2 with TRBJ2-7, with TRBD2 matching 11 bases. V shed 6 bases and J 0 bases; nucleotides not matched to a gene: 10. The germline gives CDR1 SNHLY, CDR2 FYNNEI. CDR3 size: 17 residues.

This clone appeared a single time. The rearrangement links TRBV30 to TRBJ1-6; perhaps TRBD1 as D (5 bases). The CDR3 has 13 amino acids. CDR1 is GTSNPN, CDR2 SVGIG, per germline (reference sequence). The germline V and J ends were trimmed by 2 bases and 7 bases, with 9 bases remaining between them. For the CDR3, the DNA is TGTGCCTGGAGTCGGGACGTAAATTCACCCCTCCACTTT. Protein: CAWSRDVNSPLHF.

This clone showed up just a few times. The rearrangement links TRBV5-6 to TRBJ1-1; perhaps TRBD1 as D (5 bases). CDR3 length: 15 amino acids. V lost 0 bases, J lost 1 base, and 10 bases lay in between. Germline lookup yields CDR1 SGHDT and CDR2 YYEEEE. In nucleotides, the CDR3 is TGTGCCAGCAGCTTGGTAGGGGCAAAGAACACTGAAGCTTTCTTT. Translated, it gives CASSLVGAKNTEAFF.

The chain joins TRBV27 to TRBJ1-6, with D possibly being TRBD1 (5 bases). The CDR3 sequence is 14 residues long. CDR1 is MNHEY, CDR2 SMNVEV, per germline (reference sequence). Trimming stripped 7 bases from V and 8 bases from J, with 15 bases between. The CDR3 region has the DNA TGTGCCAGCACCCAGGGCACGGGTTATTCACCCCTCCACTTT. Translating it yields CASTQGTGYSPLHF.

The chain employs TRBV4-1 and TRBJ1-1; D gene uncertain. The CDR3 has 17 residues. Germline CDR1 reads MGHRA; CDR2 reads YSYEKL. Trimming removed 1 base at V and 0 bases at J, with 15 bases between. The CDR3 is CASSQAEGPPMNTEAFF. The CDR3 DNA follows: TGCGCCAGCAGCCAAGCCGAAGGGCCCCCCATGAACACTGAAGCTTTCTTT.

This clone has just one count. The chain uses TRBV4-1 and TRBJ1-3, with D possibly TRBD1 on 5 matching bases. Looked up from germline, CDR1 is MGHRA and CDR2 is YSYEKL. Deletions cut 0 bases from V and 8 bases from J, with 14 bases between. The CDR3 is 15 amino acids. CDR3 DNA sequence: TGCGCCAGCAGCCAAGATGTCGGAGGGGCTGACACCATATATTTT. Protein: CASSQDVGGADTIYF.

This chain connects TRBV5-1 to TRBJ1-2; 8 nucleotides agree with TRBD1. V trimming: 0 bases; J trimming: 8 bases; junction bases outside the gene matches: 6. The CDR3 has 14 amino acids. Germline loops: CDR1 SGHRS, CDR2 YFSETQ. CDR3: CASSLANRGLGYTF. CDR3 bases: TGCGCCAGCAGCTTGGCCAACAGGGGGTTGGGCTACACCTTC.

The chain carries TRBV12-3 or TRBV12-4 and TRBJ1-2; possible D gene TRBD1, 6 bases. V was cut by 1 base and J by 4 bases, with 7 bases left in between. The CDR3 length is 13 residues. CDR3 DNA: TGTGCCAGCAGTTTAGTCAGGGGCTATGGCTACACCTTC. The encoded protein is CASSLVRGYGYTF.

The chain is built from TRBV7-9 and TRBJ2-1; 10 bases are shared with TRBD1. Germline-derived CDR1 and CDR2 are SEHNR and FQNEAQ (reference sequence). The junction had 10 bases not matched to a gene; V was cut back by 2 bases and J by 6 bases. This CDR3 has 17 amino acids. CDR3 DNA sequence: TGTGCCAGCAGCTTAATGGGACAGGGGCTTCGGGGCAATGAGCAGTTCTTC. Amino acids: CASSLMGQGLRGNEQFF.

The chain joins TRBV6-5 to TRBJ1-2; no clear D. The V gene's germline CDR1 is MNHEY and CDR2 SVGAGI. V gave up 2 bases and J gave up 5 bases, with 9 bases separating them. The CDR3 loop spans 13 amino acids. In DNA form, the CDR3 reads TGTGCCAGCAGTTACGCGGGTGAATATGGCTACACCTTC. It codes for CASSYAGEYGYTF.

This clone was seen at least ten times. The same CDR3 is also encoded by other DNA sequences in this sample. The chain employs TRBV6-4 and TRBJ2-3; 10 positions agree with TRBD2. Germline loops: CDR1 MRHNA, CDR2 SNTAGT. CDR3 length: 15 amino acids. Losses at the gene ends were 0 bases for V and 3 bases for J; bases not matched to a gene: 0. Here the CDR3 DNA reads TGTGCCAGCAGTGACTCTAGCGGGGGGACAGATACGCAGTATTTT. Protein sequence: CASSDSSGGTDTQYF.

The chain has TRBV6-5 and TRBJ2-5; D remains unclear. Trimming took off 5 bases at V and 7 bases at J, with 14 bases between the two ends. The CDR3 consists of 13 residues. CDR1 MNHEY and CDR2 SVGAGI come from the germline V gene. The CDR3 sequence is CASSRLEGGTQYF. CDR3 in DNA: TGTGCCAGCAGTCGACTGGAAGGTGGGACCCAGTACTTC.

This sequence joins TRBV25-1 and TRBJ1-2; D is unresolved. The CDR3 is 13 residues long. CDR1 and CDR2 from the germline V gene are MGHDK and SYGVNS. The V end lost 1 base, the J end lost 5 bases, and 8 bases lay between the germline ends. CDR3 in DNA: TGTGCCAGCAGTGAATTGATACATTATGGCTACACCTTC. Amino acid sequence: CASSELIHYGYTF.

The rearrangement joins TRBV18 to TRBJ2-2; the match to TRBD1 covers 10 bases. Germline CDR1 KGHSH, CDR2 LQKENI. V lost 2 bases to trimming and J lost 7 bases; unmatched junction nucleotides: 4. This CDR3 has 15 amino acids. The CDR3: CASSPLGQGNGELFF. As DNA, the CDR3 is TGTGCCAGCTCACCATTGGGACAGGGGAACGGGGAGCTGTTTTTT.

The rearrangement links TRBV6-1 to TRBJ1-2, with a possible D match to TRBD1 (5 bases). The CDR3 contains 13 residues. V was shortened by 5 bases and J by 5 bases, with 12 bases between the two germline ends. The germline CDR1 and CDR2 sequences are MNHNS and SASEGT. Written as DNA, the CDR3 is TGTGCCAGCAGTTCGGGGGGTTGGTATGGCTACACCTTC. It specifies CASSSGGWYGYTF.

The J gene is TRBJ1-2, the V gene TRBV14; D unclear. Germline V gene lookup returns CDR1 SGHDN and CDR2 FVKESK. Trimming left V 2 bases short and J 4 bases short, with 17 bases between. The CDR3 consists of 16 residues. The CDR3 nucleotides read TGTGCCAGCAGCCAAAGTGGTGGGTGGAAGGGCTATGGCTACACCTTC. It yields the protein CASSQSGGWKGYGYTF.

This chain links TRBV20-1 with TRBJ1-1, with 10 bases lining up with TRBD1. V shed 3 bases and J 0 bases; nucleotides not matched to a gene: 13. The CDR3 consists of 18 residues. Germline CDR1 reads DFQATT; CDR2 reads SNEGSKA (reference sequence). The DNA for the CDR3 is TGCAGTGCTAGTGGTCCGGACAGGGGGTTCACGTTGAACACTGAAGCTTTCTTT. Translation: CSASGPDRGFTLNTEAFF.